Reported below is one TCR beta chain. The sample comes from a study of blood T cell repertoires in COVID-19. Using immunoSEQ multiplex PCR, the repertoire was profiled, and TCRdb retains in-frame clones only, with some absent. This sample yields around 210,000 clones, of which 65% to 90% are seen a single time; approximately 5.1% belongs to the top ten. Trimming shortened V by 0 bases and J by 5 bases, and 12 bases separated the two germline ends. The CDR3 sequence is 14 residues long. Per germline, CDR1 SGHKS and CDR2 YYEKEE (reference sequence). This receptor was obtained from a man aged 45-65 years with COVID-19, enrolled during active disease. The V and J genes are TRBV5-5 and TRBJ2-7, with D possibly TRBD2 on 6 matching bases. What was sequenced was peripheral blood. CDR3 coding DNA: TGTGCCAGCAGCTTGGGGGCTAGCGCGGACGAGCAGTACTTC. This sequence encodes CASSLGASADEQYF.